This record concerns one T cell receptor beta chain sequence. Its antigen is not yet known. Base qualities were left out, and no much larger clone turns up one base away. The CDR3 holds 15 amino acids from the cysteine to the phenylalanine. Only the CDR3 portion is preserved as DNA: 45 bases, with reading frame beginning at the first base. V is pared back by 4 bases and J by 0 bases, with 15 bases lying between the germline termini. For CDR1 and CDR2, the germline V gene (reference sequence) lists GTSNPN and SVGIG. Libraries were prepared through the immunoSEQ multiplex PCR assay. To provide template for TCR sequencing, every sample had RNA extracted and reverse transcribed into cDNA. SuperScript III was used to make first-strand cDNA, primed with a 2:1 mix of oligo-dT and random hexamers. A synthetic immune receptor repertoire was used to gauge amplification bias, and whatever bias remained was removed computationally. In the paper's pipeline: Raw reads were preprocessed to remove errors, and CDR3 was defined by IMGT conventions from the conserved cysteine to phenylalanine. Clonality was computed as 1 minus the Shannon entropy, with the entropy normalized by log2 of the number of productive unique TCRs. Whether scalp clones were CD4 or CD8 was inferred by matching scalp TCRbeta sequences against CD4 and CD8 repertoires sorted from blood. TCRdb stores this immuneACCESS table with in-frame sequences only. Part of the clones is absent; in the studies checked, under half of the shortfall reflects unresolved V genes, and no reason is known for the rest. V and J calls and clone size come straight from that table; D and trimming were deduced from the DNA. The sample table records around 140,000 clones; about 46% of these occur just once. The ten largest clones represent 18% of the sample.

Explained via the paper, the time point label denotes: baseline before oral tofacitinib. Peripheral blood and lesional scalp punch biopsies were obtained from patients with alopecia areata. After PBMCs were isolated by density centrifugation and stained for CD3, CD4 and CD8, a FACSAria was used to sort CD4+ and CD8+ T cells. The entry originates in a study of CD8+ T cells in alopecia areata (dated by TCRdb to 2017 to 2018). Regarding the complete study: The treated patients took part in an open-label pilot trial in which moderate-to-severe alopecia areata was treated with oral tofacitinib at 5 to 10 mg twice daily. Patients on tofacitinib were biopsied at baseline and after 4 and 24 weeks of treatment, and several of the patients also had a later scalp biopsy. RNA came from the PAXgene miRNA kit for fixed scalp, the miRNeasy kit for PBMCs, and the RNeasy kit for mouse skin. Patients received tofacitinib for 6 to 18 months and were then followed off drug for 6 months to check for delayed response and recurrence. To study T cell clonal expansion in alopecia areata, the researchers applied high-throughput TCRbeta sequencing to both the C3H/HeJ mouse model and human patients. TCRbeta CDR3 regions were amplified by immunoSEQ multiplex PCR using 35 Vbeta forward and 13 Jbeta reverse primers. In humans, TCRbeta sequencing was performed on scalp tissue and on sorted CD4+ and CD8+ peripheral blood T cells from healthy controls and from patients with patchy or totalis/universalis alopecia areata. Scalp clonality was compared across normal scalp (n=4), patchy alopecia areata scalp (n=8), and alopecia totalis/universalis scalp (n=8). What the authors observed across the whole study: Resident alphabeta T cells in normal human skin are also sequenced, complicating scalp TCR repertoire analysis, unlike mouse skin dominated by gammadelta T cells. Higher clonality and more expanded CD8+ clones were observed in lesional scalp than in normal scalp, particularly in alopecia totalis/universalis, a finding suggestive of antigenic drive. Shared TCR sequences between patients were less evident than in mice, which may be partly attributable to HLA diversity in the patient population.

Recombination joined TRBV30 with TRBJ1-1; matching of 6 bases hints at TRBD1 as the D gene. Sample: CD8+ T cells sorted from blood, taken at week 0. The sequence was obtained from a human donor with alopecia areata. This receptor has the CDR3 CAWNGGALMNTEAFF. The nucleotide sequence reads as follows: TGTGCCTGGAATGGGGGCGCGTTAATGAACACTGAAGCTTTCTTT.